This T cell receptor (beta chain) was identified in a study of CD8+CD57+ T cells in acquired aplastic anemia (dated by TCRdb to 2016 to 2019). In terms of the full investigation: On average, sorted CD4+ and CD8+ cells yielded around 3.1 ug of extracted DNA, with a range of 0.2 to 27.4 ug. A CD8+CD57+ expansion meant a frequency higher than the mean frequency seen in healthy subjects.

CDR3 length: 14 amino acids, cysteine to phenylalanine. This entry keeps only the CDR3 DNA: 42 bases, framed from base 1. Relative to germline, V is missing 4 bases and J is missing 2 bases, with 3 bases of the junction outside any gene match. The germline V gene provides CDR1 SGHTA and CDR2 FQGTGA. Expansion of CD8+CD57+ cells had been shown by flow cytometry in the patients chosen for sequencing. Every patient had a diagnosis of severe acquired aplastic anemia based on International Study of Aplastic Anemia and Agranulocytosis and Camitta criteria. At the time blood was sampled, none of the patients had received any therapy. In the study, sorted CD4+ and CD8+ blood T cells from patients with severe aplastic anemia and from healthy subjects underwent deep sequencing of TCR repertoires. Patients were enrolled under clinicaltrials.gov protocols 00001620, 01623167, 00001397, 00071045, 00081523 and 00961064 in the USA. Ficoll-Paque density gradient centrifugation was used to isolate peripheral blood mononuclear cells. Before DNA extraction, CD4+ and CD8+ T cells were sorted with FACS or magnetic beads.

Findings and caveats that apply to the study as a whole: Patients and healthy controls showed no significant difference in CD8+ Simpson's diversity (P=0.060). Roughly 30 CD8+ CDR3 sequences were shared between patients and controls but appeared highly expressed in patients and within their immunodominant clones.

On this clonotype: No cognate antigen has been identified for it. No base quality values were provided; no much bigger clone lies one nucleotide off.

TCR beta VDJ combination and CDR3 sequence profiling used genomic DNA as the template. An Illumina HiSeq 2000 was the platform used for TCR repertoire sequencing. Per the original workflow: Repertoire assessment relied on Simpson's diversity index, CDR3 size and DJ length profiles, and TRBV/TRBJ rearrangement plots. The most abundant DNA sequence in the deep sequencing data was defined as the immunodominant clone. CDR3 amino acid sequences were checked for sharing across subjects and were also compared against the VDJdb database and published repertoires. Through fastp at Q25 and MiXCR, TCRdb rebuilt clones from the public reads, retaining in-frame beta chains. Under each unique CDR3 protein, matching rows form one entry showing the most common genes and DNA. The V and J calls and clone size are TCRdb's, not the authors'. The sample table lists some 200,000 distinct CDR3 sequences, roughly 45% of them with a count of one. The ten largest clones add up to 15% to 20% of the sample.

The rearranged segments are TRBV7-3 and TRBJ2-5; 8 central bases correspond to TRBD1. The sample consisted of sorted CD4+, CD8+, or CD8+CD57+ T cells (not recorded which) from PBMCs. This clonotype was obtained from a human donor with aplastic anemia. The nucleotides read TGTGCCAGCAGCTATGGACAGGGACAAGAGACCCAGTACTTC. It is translated as CASSYGQGQETQYF.